This T cell receptor (beta chain) was recovered during a study of T cells in Graves' hyperthyroidism and ophthalmopathy. This clonotype was observed many times. Amplification of TCR beta CDR3 regions was performed using RNA transcripts as template. RT-PCR in the first round (using the HTBI primer set) targeted the TCR CDR3. TCRdb fed the multiplex PCR reads into MiXCR, producing one record per CDR3 protein. The table includes about 560,000 distinct CDR3 sequences, 14% detected once. The TCR comes from a woman aged 40 to 49 with Graves' hyperthyroidism. Sequencing used blood.

Here the CDR3 reads CSALGGAGRSYNEQFF. CDR3 in DNA: TGCAGTGCTTTAGGGGGCGCCGGGCGTTCCTACAATGAGCAGTTCTTC. The chain couples TRBV20-1 to TRBJ2-1; 7 bases are shared with TRBD1. Unmatched junction bases numbered 11, after V lost 5 bases and J lost 1 base. Germline CDR1 DFQATT, CDR2 SNEGSKA (reference sequence). The CDR3 length is 16 residues.